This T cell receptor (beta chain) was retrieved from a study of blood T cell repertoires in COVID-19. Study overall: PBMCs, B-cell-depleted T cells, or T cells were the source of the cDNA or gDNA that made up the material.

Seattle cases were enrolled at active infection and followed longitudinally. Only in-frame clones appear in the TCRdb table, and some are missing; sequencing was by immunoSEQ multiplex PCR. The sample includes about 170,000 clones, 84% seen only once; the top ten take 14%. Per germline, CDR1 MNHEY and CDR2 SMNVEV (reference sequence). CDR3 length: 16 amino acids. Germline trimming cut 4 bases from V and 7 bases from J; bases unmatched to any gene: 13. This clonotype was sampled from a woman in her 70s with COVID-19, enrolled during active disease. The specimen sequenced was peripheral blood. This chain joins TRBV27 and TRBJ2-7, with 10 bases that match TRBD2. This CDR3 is CASSYRPQAGGREQYF. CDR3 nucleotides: TGTGCCAGCAGTTACCGCCCCCAAGCGGGAGGGCGGGAGCAGTACTTC.